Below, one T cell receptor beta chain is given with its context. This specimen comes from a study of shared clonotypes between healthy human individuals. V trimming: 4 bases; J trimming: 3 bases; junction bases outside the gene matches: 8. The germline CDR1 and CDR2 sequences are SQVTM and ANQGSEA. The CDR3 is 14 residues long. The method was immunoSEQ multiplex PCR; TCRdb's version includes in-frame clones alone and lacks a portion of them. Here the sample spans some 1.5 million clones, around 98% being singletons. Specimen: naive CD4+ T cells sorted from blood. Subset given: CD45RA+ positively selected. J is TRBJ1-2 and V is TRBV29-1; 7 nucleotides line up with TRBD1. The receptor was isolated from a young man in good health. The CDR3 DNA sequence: TGCAGCGTTGGGGCAGGGGGAGGAGACTATGGCTACACCTTC. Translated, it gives CSVGAGGGDYGYTF.